Shown below are 10 T cell receptor beta chains from a single sample sequenced in a study of beta chain features in type 1 diabetes. Every isolated RNA sample was fully reverse transcribed, so sequencing captured expressed TCRB transcripts. The repertoire was sequenced with immunoSEQ multiplex PCR; TCRdb's copy has only in-frame clones and lacks some. The data contain 400,000 to 500,000 clones, over 11% of them seen just once; the ten biggest clones take up about 0.04%. Sequencing was performed on naive CD4+ T cells from blood. These receptor sequences come from a young man in good health.

This sequence joins TRBV28 and TRBJ2-4; no definite D call. Germline values: CDR1 MDHEN, CDR2 SYDVKM. The ends were cut back, 8 bases at V and 0 bases at J, with 17 bases in the middle. This CDR3 comprises 16 residues. The CDR3 region has the DNA TGTGCCAGCGGCCCGCCGGAGTTACTAGCCAAAAACATTCAGTACTTC. This encodes CASGPPELLAKNIQYF.

The chain uses TRBV29-1 and TRBJ2-2; D may be TRBD1 or TRBD2 (6 bases each). There are 13 residues in the CDR3. The ends were cut back, 4 bases at V and 4 bases at J, with 10 bases in the middle. CDR1 SQVTM and CDR2 ANQGSEA come from the germline V gene. In nucleotides, the CDR3 is TGCAGCGTTGGCAAGGGGGGCACCGGGGAGCTGTTTTTT. It specifies CSVGKGGTGELFF.

The table lists this clone with a few counts. The V call is TRBV30, the J call TRBJ2-7; 8 positions match TRBD1. The CDR3 length is 13 residues. Trimming cost V 7 bases and J 6 bases; bases outside gene matches: 11. CDR1 GTSNPN and CDR2 SVGIG come from the germline V gene (reference sequence). The CDR3 reads CASGTGRGGEQYV. The CDR3 bases are TGTGCCTCGGGGACAGGCAGAGGGGGCGAGCAGTACGTC.

This clone appeared a few times. The V and J genes are TRBV5-1 and TRBJ2-5, with 10 nucleotides matching TRBD2. The CDR3 sequence is 18 residues long. CDR1 SGHRS and CDR2 YFSETQ come from the germline V gene. V shed 1 base and J 7 bases; nucleotides not matched to a gene: 16. This CDR3 is CASSLSFVAGGPMRTQYF. CDR3 in DNA: TGCGCCAGCAGCTTGTCTTTCGTAGCGGGGGGCCCAATGAGGACCCAGTACTTC.

This clone was seen more than once but under ten times. The chain employs TRBV5-6 and TRBJ2-7; D unclear. The CDR3 has 15 amino acids. Trimming cost V 2 bases and J 6 bases, with 18 bases left between them. CDR1 and CDR2 from the germline V gene are SGHDT and YYEEEE. This CDR3 is CASSLTPGHLGEQYF. The CDR3 DNA sequence: TGTGCCAGCAGCTTAACTCCGGGCCACCTCGGCGAGCAGTACTTC.

This clone appeared once. The V and J genes are TRBV5-1 and TRBJ1-2, with 7 nucleotides matching TRBD1. Losses at the gene ends were 2 bases for V and 8 bases for J; bases not matched to a gene: 9. Germline V gene data show CDR1 as SGHRS and CDR2 as YFSETQ. This CDR3 spans 14 amino acids. The CDR3 coding sequence is TGCGCCAGCAGCTTTGACAGGGCTGTATACGGCTACACCTTC. This translates into CASSFDRAVYGYTF.

This clone was seen only a few times. The chain couples TRBV20-1 to TRBJ2-7; D unresolved. Germline V lookup: CDR1 DFQATT, CDR2 SNEGSKA (reference sequence). CDR3 size: 11 residues. Trimming removed 6 bases from V and 6 bases from J, with 12 bases in between. CDR3 loop: CSAGRTGEQYF. CDR3 coding DNA: TGCAGTGCCGGCAGGACGGGCGAGCAGTACTTC.

This clone was observed a few times. This chain uses TRBV15 with TRBJ2-7; unclear D gene. V was pared by 2 bases and J by 7 bases, with 12 bases between. The germline CDR1 and CDR2 sequences are LNHNV and YYDKDF (reference sequence). The CDR3 is 13 amino acids. CDR3 protein: CATSRPRAAEQYV. The CDR3 DNA is TGTGCCACCAGCAGACCCCGCGCAGCAGAGCAGTACGTC.

A few counts support this clone. The chain has TRBV7-2 and TRBJ2-7; possibly TRBD1 for D (5 bases). The CDR3 consists of 14 residues. Trimming removed 5 bases at V and 4 bases at J, with 15 bases between. Germline V CDR1 and CDR2: SGHTA, FQGNSA. This CDR3 reads CASSGRVDDYEQYF. Here the CDR3 DNA reads TGTGCCAGCAGCGGCAGGGTTGACGATTACGAGCAGTACTTC.

This clone was detected only a few times. The V call is TRBV4-3, the J call TRBJ1-1, with a weak D call TRBD1 (6 bases). CDR1 is LGHNA, CDR2 YSLEER, per germline. The CDR3 is 15 amino acids. Trimming pared 4 bases from V and 1 base from J, leaving 13 bases between. The CDR3 DNA follows: TGCGCCAGCAGCCTGGGACCACAGGGGAACACTGAAGCTTTCTTT. Translating it yields CASSLGPQGNTEAFF.